This TCR beta chain originates from a study of CD8 T cells in ankylosing spondylitis. Whole-study results and caveats: Peripheral blood held disease-linked clones only at relatively low frequency, and these were CD8+. Ankylosing spondylitis blood seemed to carry a telltale TCR beta motif made of under ten highly homologous variants.

This clonotype was detected only a few times. Its matching antigen is unknown. Preparation of TCR beta libraries was done by quantitative 5'-RACE with molecular barcodes. TCRdb itself ran the 5' RACE reads through MiXCR, one entry per CDR3 protein. The table includes about 150,000 distinct CDR3 sequences, about 32% detected once. The length of the CDR3 is 14 residues. V lost 3 bases, J lost 5 bases, and 12 bases lay in between. The germline V gene encodes CDR1 SGHDT and CDR2 YYEEEE. This chain uses TRBV5-6 with TRBJ1-5, with D unclear. This TCR was recovered from a male donor with ankylosing spondylitis. The specimen was synovial fluid, either unsorted or a sorted T cell fraction (not recorded which). The CDR3 sequence: CASSSTGGDQPQHF. CDR3 bases: TGTGCCAGCAGCTCCACCGGTGGTGATCAGCCCCAGCATTTT.